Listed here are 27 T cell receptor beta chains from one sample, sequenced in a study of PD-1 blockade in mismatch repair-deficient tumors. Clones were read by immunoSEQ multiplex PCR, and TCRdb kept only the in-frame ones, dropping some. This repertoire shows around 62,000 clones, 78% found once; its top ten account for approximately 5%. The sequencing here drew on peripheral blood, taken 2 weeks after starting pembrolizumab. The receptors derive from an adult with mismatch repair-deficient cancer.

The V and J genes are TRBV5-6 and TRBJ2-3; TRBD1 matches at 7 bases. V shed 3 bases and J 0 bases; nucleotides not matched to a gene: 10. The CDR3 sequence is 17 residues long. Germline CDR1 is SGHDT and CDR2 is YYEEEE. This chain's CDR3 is CASSSWTGYTSTDTQYF. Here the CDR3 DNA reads TGTGCCAGCAGCTCCTGGACAGGTTATACTAGCACAGATACGCAGTATTTT.

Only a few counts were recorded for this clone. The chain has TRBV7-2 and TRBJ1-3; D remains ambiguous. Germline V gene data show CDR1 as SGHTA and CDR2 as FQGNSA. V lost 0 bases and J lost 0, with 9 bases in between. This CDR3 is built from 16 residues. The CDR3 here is CASSLAGRTSGNTIYF. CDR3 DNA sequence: TGTGCCAGCAGCTTAGCGGGCAGGACCTCTGGAAACACCATATATTTT. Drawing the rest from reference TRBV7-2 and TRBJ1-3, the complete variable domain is GAGVSQSPSNKVTEKGKDVELRCDPISGHTALYWYRQSLGQGLEFLIYFQGNSAPDKSGLPSDRFSAERTGGSVSTLTIQRTQQEDSAVYLCASSLAGRTSGNTIYFGEGSWLTVV.

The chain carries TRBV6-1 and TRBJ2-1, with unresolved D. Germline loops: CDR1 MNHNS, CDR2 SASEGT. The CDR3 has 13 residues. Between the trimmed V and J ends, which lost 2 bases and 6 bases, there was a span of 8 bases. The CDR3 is CASSEYARNEQFF. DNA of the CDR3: TGTGCCAGCAGTGAATATGCTCGCAATGAGCAGTTCTTC.

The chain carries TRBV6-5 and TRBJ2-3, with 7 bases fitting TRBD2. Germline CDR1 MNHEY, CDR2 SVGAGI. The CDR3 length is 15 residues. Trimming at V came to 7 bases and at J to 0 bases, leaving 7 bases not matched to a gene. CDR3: CASTRLARSTDTQYF. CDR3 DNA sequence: TGTGCCAGCACCCGACTAGCACGGAGCACAGATACGCAGTATTTT.

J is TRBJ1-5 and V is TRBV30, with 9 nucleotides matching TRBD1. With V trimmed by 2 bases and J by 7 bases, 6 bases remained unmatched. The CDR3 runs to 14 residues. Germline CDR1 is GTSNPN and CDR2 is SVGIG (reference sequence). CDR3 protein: CAWSQGQGNQPQHF. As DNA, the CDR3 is TGTGCCTGGAGTCAGGGACAGGGTAACCAGCCCCAGCATTTT.

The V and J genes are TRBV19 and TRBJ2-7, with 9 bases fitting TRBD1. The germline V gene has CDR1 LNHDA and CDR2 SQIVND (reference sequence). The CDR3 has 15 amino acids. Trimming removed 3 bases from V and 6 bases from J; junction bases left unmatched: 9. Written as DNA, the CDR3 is TGTGCCAGTAGTATGCGTCCGGGACAGGGCGGCGAGCAGTACTTC. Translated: CASSMRPGQGGEQYF.

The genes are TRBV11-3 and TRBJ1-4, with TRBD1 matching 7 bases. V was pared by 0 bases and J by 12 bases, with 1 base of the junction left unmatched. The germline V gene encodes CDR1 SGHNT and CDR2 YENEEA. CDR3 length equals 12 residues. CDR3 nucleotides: TGTGCCAGCAGCTTAGATCAGGGGGAACTGTTTTTT. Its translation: CASSLDQGELFF.

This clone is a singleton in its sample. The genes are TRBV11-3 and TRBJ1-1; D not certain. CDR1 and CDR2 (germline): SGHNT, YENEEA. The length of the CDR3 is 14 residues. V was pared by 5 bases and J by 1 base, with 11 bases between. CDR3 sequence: CASSPLVPNTEAFF. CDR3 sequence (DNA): TGTGCCAGCAGCCCCCTCGTTCCGAACACTGAAGCTTTCTTT.

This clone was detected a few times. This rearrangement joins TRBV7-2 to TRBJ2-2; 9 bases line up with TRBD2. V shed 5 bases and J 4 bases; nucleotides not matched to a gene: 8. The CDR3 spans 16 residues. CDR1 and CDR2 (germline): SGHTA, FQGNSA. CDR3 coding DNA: TGTGCCAGCAGCCCTCCGGGACTAGCTCTCACCGGGGAGCTGTTTTTT. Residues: CASSPPGLALTGELFF.

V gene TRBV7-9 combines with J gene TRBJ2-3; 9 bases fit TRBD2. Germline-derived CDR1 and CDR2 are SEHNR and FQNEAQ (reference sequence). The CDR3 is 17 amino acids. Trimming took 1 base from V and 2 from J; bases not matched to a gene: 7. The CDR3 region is CASSLGLAGRATDTQYF. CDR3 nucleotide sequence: TGTGCCAGCAGCTTAGGGCTAGCGGGAAGAGCCACAGATACGCAGTATTTT.

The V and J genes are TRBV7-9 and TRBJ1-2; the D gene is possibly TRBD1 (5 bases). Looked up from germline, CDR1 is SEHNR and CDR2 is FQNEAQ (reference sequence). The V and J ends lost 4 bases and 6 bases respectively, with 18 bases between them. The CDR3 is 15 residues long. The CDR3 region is CASSSTSQAPDGYTF. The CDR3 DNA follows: TGTGCCAGCAGCTCAACCTCACAGGCCCCGGATGGCTACACCTTC.

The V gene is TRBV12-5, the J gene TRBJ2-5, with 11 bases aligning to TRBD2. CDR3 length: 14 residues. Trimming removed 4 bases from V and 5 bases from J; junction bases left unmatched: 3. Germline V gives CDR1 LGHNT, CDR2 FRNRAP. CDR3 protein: CASGSTSGSETQYF. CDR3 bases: TGTGCTAGTGGTTCAACTAGCGGGAGCGAGACCCAGTACTTC.

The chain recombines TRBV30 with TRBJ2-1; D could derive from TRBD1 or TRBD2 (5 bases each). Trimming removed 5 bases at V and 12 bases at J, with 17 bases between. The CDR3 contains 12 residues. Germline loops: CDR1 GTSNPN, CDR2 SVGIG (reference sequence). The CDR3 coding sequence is TGTGCCTGGGGCCGCCCGGCGAGGGGGCAGTTCTTC. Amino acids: CAWGRPARGQFF.

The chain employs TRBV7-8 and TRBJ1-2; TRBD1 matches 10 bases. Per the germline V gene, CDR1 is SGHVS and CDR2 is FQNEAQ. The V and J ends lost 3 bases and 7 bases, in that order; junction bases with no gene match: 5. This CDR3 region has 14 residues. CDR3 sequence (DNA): TGTGCCAGCAGCTTCGGGACAGGGGAGGGTGGCTACACCTTC. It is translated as CASSFGTGEGGYTF.

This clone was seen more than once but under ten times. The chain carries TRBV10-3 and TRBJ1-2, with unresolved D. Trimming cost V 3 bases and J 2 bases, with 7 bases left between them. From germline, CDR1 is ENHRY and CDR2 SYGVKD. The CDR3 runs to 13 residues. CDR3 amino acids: CAISDAANYGYTF. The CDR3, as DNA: TGTGCCATCAGTGACGCAGCGAACTATGGCTACACCTTC.

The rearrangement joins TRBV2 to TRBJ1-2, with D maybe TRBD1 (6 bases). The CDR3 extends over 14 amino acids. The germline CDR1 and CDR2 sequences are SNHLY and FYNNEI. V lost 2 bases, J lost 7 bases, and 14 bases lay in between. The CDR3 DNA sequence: TGTGCCAGCAGTGAAACAGGGTTAGCGGGTGGCTACACCTTC. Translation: CASSETGLAGGYTF.

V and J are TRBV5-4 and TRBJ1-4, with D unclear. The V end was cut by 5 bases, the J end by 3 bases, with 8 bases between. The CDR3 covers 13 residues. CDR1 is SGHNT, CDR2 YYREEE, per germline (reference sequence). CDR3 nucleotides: TGTGCCAGCAGTGTGAGGTCTAATGAAAAACTGTTTTTT. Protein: CASSVRSNEKLFF. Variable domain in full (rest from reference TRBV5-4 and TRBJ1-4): ETGVTQSPTHLIKTRGQQVTLRCSSQSGHNTVSWYQQALGQGPQFIFQYYREEENGRGNFPPRFSGLQFPNYSSELNVNALELDDSALYLCASSVRSNEKLFFGSGTQLSVL.

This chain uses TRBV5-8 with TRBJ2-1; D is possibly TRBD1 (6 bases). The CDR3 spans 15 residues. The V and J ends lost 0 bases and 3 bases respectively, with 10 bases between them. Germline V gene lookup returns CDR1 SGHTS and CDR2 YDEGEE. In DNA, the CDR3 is TGTGCCAGCAGCTTGGGGGCGACAGGCTACAATGAGCAGTTCTTC. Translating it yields CASSLGATGYNEQFF.

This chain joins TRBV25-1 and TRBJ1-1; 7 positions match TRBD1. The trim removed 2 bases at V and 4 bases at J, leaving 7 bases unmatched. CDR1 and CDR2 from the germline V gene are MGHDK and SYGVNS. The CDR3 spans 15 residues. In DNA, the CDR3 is TGTGCCAGCAGTGAAGCCAGGGACAGTTTCACTGAAGCTTTCTTT. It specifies CASSEARDSFTEAFF. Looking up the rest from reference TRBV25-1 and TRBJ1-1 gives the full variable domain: EADIYQTPRYLVIGTGKKITLECSQTMGHDKMYWYQQDPGMELHLIHYSYGVNSTEKGDLSSESTVSRIRTEHFPLTLESARPSHTSQYLCASSEARDSFTEAFFGQGTRLTVV.

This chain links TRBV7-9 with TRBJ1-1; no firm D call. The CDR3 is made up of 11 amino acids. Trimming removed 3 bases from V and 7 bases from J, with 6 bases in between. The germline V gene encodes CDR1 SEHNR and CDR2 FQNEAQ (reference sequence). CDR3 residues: CASSLTIEAFF. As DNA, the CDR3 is TGTGCCAGCAGCTTGACAATTGAAGCTTTCTTT. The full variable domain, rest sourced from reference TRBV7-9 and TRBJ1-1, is DTGVSQNPRHKITKRGQNVTFRCDPISEHNRLYWYRQTLGQGPEFLTYFQNEAQLEKSRLLSDRFSAERPKGSFSTLEIQRTEQGDSAMYLCASSLTIEAFFGQGTRLTVV.

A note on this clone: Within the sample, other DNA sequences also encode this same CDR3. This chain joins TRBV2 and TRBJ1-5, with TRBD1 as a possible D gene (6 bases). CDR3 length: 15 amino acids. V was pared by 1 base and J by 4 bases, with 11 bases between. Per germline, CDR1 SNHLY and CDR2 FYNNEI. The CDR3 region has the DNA TGTGCCAGCAGTGAAGGCAAGGGGGGGAATCAGCCCCAGCATTTT. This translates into CASSEGKGGNQPQHF.

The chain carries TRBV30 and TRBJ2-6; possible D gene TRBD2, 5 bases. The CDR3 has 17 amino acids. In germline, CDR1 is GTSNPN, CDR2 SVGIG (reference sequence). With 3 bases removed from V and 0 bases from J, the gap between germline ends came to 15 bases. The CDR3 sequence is CAWRREPMGSGANVLTF. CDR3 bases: TGTGCCTGGAGGAGGGAGCCCATGGGCTCTGGGGCCAACGTCCTGACTTTC.

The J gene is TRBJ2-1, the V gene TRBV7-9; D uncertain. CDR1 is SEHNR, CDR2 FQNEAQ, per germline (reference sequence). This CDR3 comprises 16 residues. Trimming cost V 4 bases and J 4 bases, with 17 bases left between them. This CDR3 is CASSSTPATLYNEQFF. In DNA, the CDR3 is TGTGCCAGCAGCTCGACCCCTGCGACCCTTTACAATGAGCAGTTCTTC.

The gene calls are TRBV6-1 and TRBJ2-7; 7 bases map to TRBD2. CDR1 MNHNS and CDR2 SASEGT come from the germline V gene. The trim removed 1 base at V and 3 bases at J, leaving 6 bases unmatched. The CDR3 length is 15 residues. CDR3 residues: CASSEGGTTIYEQYF. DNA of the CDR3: TGTGCCAGCAGTGAAGGAGGGACTACAATCTACGAGCAGTACTTC.

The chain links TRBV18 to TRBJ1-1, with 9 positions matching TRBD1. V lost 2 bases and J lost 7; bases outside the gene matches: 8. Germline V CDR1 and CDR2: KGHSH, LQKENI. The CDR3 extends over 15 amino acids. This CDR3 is CASSPGQGRNGEAFF. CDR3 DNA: TGTGCCAGCTCACCAGGACAGGGGAGGAATGGTGAAGCTTTCTTT. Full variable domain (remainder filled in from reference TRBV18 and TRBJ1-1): NAGVMQNPRHLVRRRGQEARLRCSPMKGHSHVYWYRQLPEEGLKFMVYLQKENIIDESGMPKERFSAEFPKEGPSILRIQQVVRGDSAAYFCASSPGQGRNGEAFFGQGTRLTVV.

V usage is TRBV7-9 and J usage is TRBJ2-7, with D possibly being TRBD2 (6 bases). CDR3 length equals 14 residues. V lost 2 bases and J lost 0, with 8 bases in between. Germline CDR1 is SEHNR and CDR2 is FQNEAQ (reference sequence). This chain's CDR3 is CASSLQTSSYEQYF. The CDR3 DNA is TGTGCCAGCAGCTTACAGACTAGCTCCTACGAGCAGTACTTC.

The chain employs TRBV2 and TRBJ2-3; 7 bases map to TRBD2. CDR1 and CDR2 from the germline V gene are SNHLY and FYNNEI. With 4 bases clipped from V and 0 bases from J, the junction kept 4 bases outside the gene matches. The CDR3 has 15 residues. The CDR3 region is CASSASGASTDTQYF. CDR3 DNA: TGTGCCAGCAGTGCCAGCGGGGCTAGCACAGATACGCAGTATTTT.